This T cell receptor (beta chain) was identified during a study of blood T cell repertoires in COVID-19. Across the whole study: Samples taken during acute and convalescent COVID-19 were collected in the United States, Italy and Spain.

The germline gives CDR1 KGHDR, CDR2 SFDVKD. V was trimmed by 7 bases and J by 4 bases, leaving 9 bases between them. This CDR3 contains 13 residues. Profiling relied on immunoSEQ multiplex PCR, and the TCRdb table lists in-frame clones only, not all of them. The repertoire holds about 93,000 clones, more than 70% seen once, with 2% to 3% in the top ten. The sample was peripheral blood. The TCR was taken from a man aged 50 to 60 with acute or convalescent COVID-19. This sequence joins TRBV24-1 and TRBJ1-4; a possible D gene is TRBD1 (6 bases). The CDR3 spells CATSRGFNEKLFF. As DNA, the CDR3 is TGTGCCACCAGCAGGGGATTTAATGAAAAACTGTTTTTT.